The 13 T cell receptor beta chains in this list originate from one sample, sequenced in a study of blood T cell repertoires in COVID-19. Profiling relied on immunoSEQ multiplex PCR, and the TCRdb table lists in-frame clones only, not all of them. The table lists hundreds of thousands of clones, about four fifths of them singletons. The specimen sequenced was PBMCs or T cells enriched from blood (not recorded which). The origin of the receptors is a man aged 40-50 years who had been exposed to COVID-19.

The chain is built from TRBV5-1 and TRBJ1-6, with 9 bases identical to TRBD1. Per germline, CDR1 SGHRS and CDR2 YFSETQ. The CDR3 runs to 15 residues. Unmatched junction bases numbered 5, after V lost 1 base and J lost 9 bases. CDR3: CASSLPGQGGSPLHF. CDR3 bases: TGCGCCAGCAGCTTGCCGGGACAGGGCGGTTCACCCCTCCACTTT.

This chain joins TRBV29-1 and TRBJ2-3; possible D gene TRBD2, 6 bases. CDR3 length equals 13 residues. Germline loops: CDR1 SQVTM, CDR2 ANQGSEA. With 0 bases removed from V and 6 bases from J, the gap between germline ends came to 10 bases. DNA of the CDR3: TGCAGCGTTGAAGACCCTAGCGTGGATACGCAGTATTTT. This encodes CSVEDPSVDTQYF.

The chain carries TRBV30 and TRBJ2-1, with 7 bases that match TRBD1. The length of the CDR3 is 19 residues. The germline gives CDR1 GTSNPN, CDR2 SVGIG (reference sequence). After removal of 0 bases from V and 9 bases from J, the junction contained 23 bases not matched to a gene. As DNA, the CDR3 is TGTGCCTGGAGTGTAGGGTTAACAGGGGAAGGGGGAGTGTATACTGAGCAGTTCTTC. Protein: CAWSVGLTGEGGVYTEQFF.

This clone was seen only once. The CDR3 sequence is CASRDYTGELFF. CDR3 nucleotides: TGTGCCAGCAGGGACTACACCGGGGAGCTGTTTTTT. V and J are TRBV6-5 and TRBJ2-2, with D maybe TRBD2 (5 bases). The germline V gene encodes CDR1 MNHEY and CDR2 SVGAGI. The CDR3 totals 12 residues. The V gene lost 6 bases and the J gene lost 3 bases, with 5 bases spanning the gap.

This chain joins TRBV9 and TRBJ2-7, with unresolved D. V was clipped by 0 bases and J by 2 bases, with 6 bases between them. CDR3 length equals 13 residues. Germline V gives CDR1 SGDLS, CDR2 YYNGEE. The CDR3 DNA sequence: TGTGCCAGCAGCGTAGGTCCTACCTACGAGCAGTACTTC. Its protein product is CASSVGPTYEQYF.

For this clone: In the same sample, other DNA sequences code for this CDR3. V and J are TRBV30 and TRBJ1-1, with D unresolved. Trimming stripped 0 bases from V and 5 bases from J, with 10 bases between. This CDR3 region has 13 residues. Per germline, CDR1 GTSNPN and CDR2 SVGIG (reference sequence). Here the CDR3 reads CAWSVLRGTEAFF. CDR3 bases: TGTGCCTGGAGTGTACTGAGAGGGACTGAAGCTTTCTTT.

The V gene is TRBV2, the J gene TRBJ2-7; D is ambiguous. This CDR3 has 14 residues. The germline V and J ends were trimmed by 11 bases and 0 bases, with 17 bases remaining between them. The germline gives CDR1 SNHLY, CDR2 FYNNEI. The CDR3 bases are TGTGCCTCCTTCCGTCGGTCGAGCTCCTACGAGCAGTACTTC. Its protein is CASFRRSSSYEQYF.

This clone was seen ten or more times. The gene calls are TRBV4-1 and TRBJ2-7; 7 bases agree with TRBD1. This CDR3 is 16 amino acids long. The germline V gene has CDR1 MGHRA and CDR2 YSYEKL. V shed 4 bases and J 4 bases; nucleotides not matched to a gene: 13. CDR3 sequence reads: CASSLPRTGESYEQYF. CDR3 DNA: TGCGCCAGCAGCCTCCCGCGGACAGGAGAGAGTTACGAGCAGTACTTC.

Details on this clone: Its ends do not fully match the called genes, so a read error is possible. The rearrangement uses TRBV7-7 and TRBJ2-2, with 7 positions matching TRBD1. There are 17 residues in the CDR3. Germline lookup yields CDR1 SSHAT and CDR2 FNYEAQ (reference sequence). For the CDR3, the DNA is TGTGCTAGCAGCTCAACCCGGGACAGCATGAACACCGGGGAGCTGTTTTTT. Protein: CASSSTRDSMNTGELFF. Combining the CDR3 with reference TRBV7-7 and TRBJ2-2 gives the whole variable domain GAGVSQSPRYKVTKRGQDVTLRCDPISSHATLYWYQQALGQGPEFLTYFNYEAQPDKSGLPSDRFSAERPEGSISTLTIQRTEQRDSAMYRCASSSTRDSMNTGELFFGEGSRLTVL.

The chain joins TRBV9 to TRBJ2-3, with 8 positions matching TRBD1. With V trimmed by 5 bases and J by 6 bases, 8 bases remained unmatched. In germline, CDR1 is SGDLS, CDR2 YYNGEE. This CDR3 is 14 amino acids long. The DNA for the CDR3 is TGTGCCAGCAGTGAAAGGACAGGGATCGATACGCAGTATTTT. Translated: CASSERTGIDTQYF.

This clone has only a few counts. In DNA, the CDR3 is TGTGCCAGCAGTTACGATACAGGGAGCGAGCAGTACTTC. Amino acids: CASSYDTGSEQYF. This rearrangement joins TRBV6-5 to TRBJ2-7, with D tentatively TRBD1 (6 bases). The germline V and J ends were trimmed by 2 bases and 6 bases, with 11 bases remaining between them. The germline V gene encodes CDR1 MNHEY and CDR2 SVGAGI. The CDR3 is 13 amino acids.

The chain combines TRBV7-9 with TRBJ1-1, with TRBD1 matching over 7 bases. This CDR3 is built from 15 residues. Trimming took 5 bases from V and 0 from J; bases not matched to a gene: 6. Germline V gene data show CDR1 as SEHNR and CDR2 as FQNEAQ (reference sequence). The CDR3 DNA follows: TGTGCCAGCAGCCCTAGACAGGGCATGAACACTGAAGCTTTCTTT. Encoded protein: CASSPRQGMNTEAFF.

The CDR3 loop is CASSFHTGGKISGNTIYF. The DNA of the CDR3 is TGTGCCAGCAGTTTCCACACCGGGGGAAAGATCTCTGGAAACACCATATATTTT. This chain uses TRBV27 with TRBJ1-3; D is possibly TRBD1 (5 bases). This CDR3 has 18 amino acids. CDR1 is MNHEY, CDR2 SMNVEV, per germline (reference sequence). V was trimmed by 3 bases and J by 0 bases, leaving 18 bases between them.